The next 16 T cell receptor beta chains were all read from a single sample in a study of CD4 T cells in relation to SARS-CoV-2 and coronaviruses. Unexposed donor CD4+ T cells date from about 2011-2019, before the COVID-19 pandemic. CD4+ T cells were isolated from the cells after 10 days of culture. Some clones are missing from TCRdb's copy, which holds only in-frame ones; the method was immunoSEQ multiplex PCR. The repertoire holds 20,000 to 25,000 clones, about 80% seen once, with 9.5% to 15% in the top ten. For these receptors, no antigen is known. Sequencing was carried out using CD4+ T cells from PBMCs, cultured in vitro. The source of these receptors is a human donor in good health.

The CDR3 DNA reads as TGCGCCAGCAGCTTGGCCGGGACAACCTTCACCGGGGAGCTGTTTTTT. Amino acid sequence: CASSLAGTTFTGELFF. The V gene is TRBV5-1, the J gene TRBJ2-2; perhaps TRBD1 as D (6 bases). The CDR3 is made up of 16 amino acids. V dropped 0 bases and J dropped 4 bases, with 13 bases sitting between them. Germline CDR1 and CDR2: SGHRS and YFSETQ.

The chain links TRBV3-1 (or the pseudogene TRBV3-2) to TRBJ2-7; no definite D call. Trimming left V 0 bases short and J 7 bases short, with 13 bases between. CDR1 is LGHDT and CDR2 is YNNKEL in the germline V gene (reference sequence). The CDR3 runs to 14 residues. CDR3 sequence: CASSQDHTGWEQYF. Written as DNA, the CDR3 is TGTGCCAGCAGCCAAGATCATACCGGTTGGGAGCAGTACTTC.

The rearrangement joins TRBV9 to TRBJ2-7; 11 nucleotides align to TRBD1. Germline CDR1 and CDR2: SGDLS and YYNGEE. With V trimmed by 2 bases and J by 3 bases, 4 bases remained unmatched. This CDR3 is 15 amino acids long. Written as DNA, the CDR3 is TGTGCCAGCAGCGTGCGGACAGGGGGCAACTACGAGCAGTACTTC. Translating it yields CASSVRTGGNYEQYF.

The chain couples TRBV5-8 to TRBJ1-2, with a possible D match to TRBD1 (5 bases). The germline CDR1 and CDR2 sequences are SGHTS and YDEGEE. The CDR3 has 13 residues. V lost 4 bases and J lost 7, with 14 bases in between. The CDR3 region has the DNA TGTGCCAGCAGCCCCGTCCGGGGGTCTGGCTACACCTTC. Its translation: CASSPVRGSGYTF.

This rearrangement joins TRBV14 to TRBJ2-2; D is perhaps TRBD2 (6 bases). V lost 2 bases, J lost 6 bases, and 10 bases lay in between. There are 14 residues in the CDR3. Germline CDR1 reads SGHDN; CDR2 reads FVKESK. CDR3 sequence reads: CASSQLGGAGELFF. In DNA, the CDR3 is TGTGCCAGCAGCCAACTTGGAGGGGCCGGGGAGCTGTTTTTT.

The V call is TRBV19, the J call TRBJ1-2; D may be TRBD1 (5 bases). The CDR3 has 14 residues. Germline-derived CDR1 and CDR2 are LNHDA and SQIVND (reference sequence). V lost 4 bases, J lost 0 bases, and 9 bases lay in between. The CDR3 nucleotides read TGTGCCAGTAGTACAGGGTTTCCTAACTATGGCTACACCTTC. Its translation is CASSTGFPNYGYTF.

The rearrangement joins TRBV6-1 to TRBJ1-5, with D unclear. This CDR3 spans 15 amino acids. The germline V gene encodes CDR1 MNHNS and CDR2 SASEGT. Trimming took off 1 base at V and 0 bases at J, with 7 bases between the two ends. CDR3 sequence (DNA): TGTGCCAGCAGTGAAGTTGTAGATAGCAATCAGCCCCAGCATTTT. Amino acid sequence: CASSEVVDSNQPQHF.

V usage is TRBV2 and J usage is TRBJ2-1, with 12 bases fitting TRBD2. Looked up from germline, CDR1 is SNHLY and CDR2 is FYNNEI. The CDR3 contains 13 residues. V trimming: 7 bases; J trimming: 9 bases; junction bases outside the gene matches: 4. The CDR3 here is CASNELAGGEQFF. In DNA form, the CDR3 reads TGTGCCAGCAACGAACTAGCGGGAGGTGAGCAGTTCTTC.

The chain has TRBV18 and TRBJ2-1; 7 bases line up with TRBD2. Germline V gene sequence: CDR1 KGHSH, CDR2 LQKENI. Trimming cost V 6 bases and J 13 bases; bases outside gene matches: 9. This CDR3 is built from 12 residues. The CDR3 sequence: CASSPGREEQFF. CDR3 in DNA: TGTGCCAGCTCCCCGGGGAGGGAGGAACAGTTCTTC.

V and J are TRBV6-5 and TRBJ1-2, with TRBD1 identical over 7 bases. CDR3 length: 14 residues. In germline, CDR1 is MNHEY, CDR2 SVGAGI. V dropped 6 bases and J dropped 8; count of bases not matched to a gene: 12. The CDR3: CASSPTGAGGGYTF. CDR3 in DNA: TGTGCCAGCAGCCCCACAGGGGCAGGAGGGGGCTACACCTTC.

V and J are TRBV11-2 and TRBJ1-1, with D possibly TRBD1 on 6 matching bases. With 0 bases removed from V and 0 bases from J, the gap between germline ends came to 14 bases. The CDR3 spans 17 residues. Germline V gene data show CDR1 as SGHAT and CDR2 as FQNNGV. The CDR3: CASSLDRTGGLNTEAFF. The CDR3 region has the DNA TGTGCCAGCAGCTTAGATCGTACGGGGGGCCTGAACACTGAAGCTTTCTTT. Full variable domain (outside the CDR3, taken from reference TRBV11-2 and TRBJ1-1): EAGVAQSPRYKIIEKRQSVAFWCNPISGHATLYWYQQILGQGPKLLIQFQNNGVVDDSQLPKDRFSAERLKGVDSTLKIQPAKLEDSAVYLCASSLDRTGGLNTEAFFGQGTRLTVV.

V gene TRBV2 combines with J gene TRBJ2-1, with D uncertain. Germline V lookup: CDR1 SNHLY, CDR2 FYNNEI. The CDR3 is made up of 15 amino acids. Trimming cost V 3 bases and J 1 base, with 10 bases left between them. DNA of the CDR3: TGTGCCAGCAGTGAGGCCGGCAGTTCCTACAATGAGCAGTTCTTC. Encoded protein: CASSEAGSSYNEQFF.

V and J are TRBV19 and TRBJ2-5; TRBD1 is a possible D gene (6 bases). Germline values: CDR1 LNHDA, CDR2 SQIVND (reference sequence). V was pared by 3 bases and J by 4 bases, with 9 bases between. CDR3 length: 13 residues. CDR3 coding DNA: TGTGCCAGTAGTATTAACAGGGCAGAGACCCAGTACTTC. As protein: CASSINRAETQYF.

V and J are TRBV7-2 and TRBJ2-7; D perhaps matches TRBD2 (5 bases). The germline V gene has CDR1 SGHTA and CDR2 FQGNSA. This CDR3 is built from 16 residues. The ends were cut back, 0 bases at V and 0 bases at J, with 12 bases in the middle. The CDR3 coding sequence is TGTGCCAGCAGCTTAGCCCCAACGGGAAGCTCCTACGAGCAGTACTTC. Its protein product is CASSLAPTGSSYEQYF.

The rearrangement uses TRBV19 and TRBJ1-1, with no clear D. This CDR3 is 13 amino acids long. The ends were cut back, 6 bases at V and 6 bases at J, with 14 bases in the middle. Germline CDR1 is LNHDA and CDR2 is SQIVND (reference sequence). The DNA of the CDR3 is TGTGCCAGTAGCCATAGGACGGTGTCTGAAGCTTTCTTT. Residues: CASSHRTVSEAFF.

The chain recombines TRBV12-5 with TRBJ1-5; no reliable D call. Trimming pared 4 bases from V and 5 bases from J, leaving 6 bases between. Germline assignment: CDR1 LGHNT and CDR2 FRNRAP. The CDR3 is 12 amino acids. CDR3 loop: CASGSLDQPQHF. The CDR3 coding sequence is TGTGCTAGTGGTTCCCTCGATCAGCCCCAGCATTTT.